The 21 T cell receptor beta chains presented below share a single source sample, sequenced in a study of blood T cell repertoires in COVID-19. Profiling relied on immunoSEQ multiplex PCR, and the TCRdb table lists in-frame clones only, not all of them. This sample has roughly 430,000 clones, with roughly 88% found just once. What was sequenced was PBMCs or T cells enriched from blood (not recorded which). These TCRs come from a middle-aged woman with acute COVID-19.

The chain links TRBV7-9 to TRBJ2-7; TRBD2 matches at 7 bases. V lost 1 base to trimming and J lost 7 bases; unmatched junction nucleotides: 4. This CDR3 is built from 13 residues. CDR1 SEHNR and CDR2 FQNEAQ come from the germline V gene (reference sequence). The CDR3 DNA reads TGTGCCAGCAGCTTAGTTGGGGGGGTAGAGCAGTACTTC. This encodes CASSLVGGVEQYF.

V gene TRBV4-2 combines with J gene TRBJ2-5, with D possibly TRBD1 on 6 matching bases. CDR3 length: 16 amino acids. V shed 3 bases and J shed 1 base, with 15 bases lying between them. CDR1 is LGHNA and CDR2 is YNFKEQ in the germline V gene. CDR3 in amino acids: CASSHGVRGGQETQYF. The CDR3 nucleotides are TGTGCCAGCAGCCACGGTGTAAGAGGGGGCCAAGAGACCCAGTACTTC.

This CDR3 reads CASSLLGALNSPLHF. In DNA form, the CDR3 reads TGTGCCAGCAGCTTGTTGGGGGCGCTGAATTCACCCCTCCACTTT. This chain joins TRBV3-1 (or the pseudogene TRBV3-2) and TRBJ1-6; possible D gene TRBD1, 6 bases. This CDR3 region has 15 residues. Germline V lookup: CDR1 LGHDT, CDR2 YNNKEL (reference sequence). V lost 5 bases and J 7 bases, leaving 15 bases between the germline ends.

The chain uses TRBV2 and TRBJ2-3; TRBD2 aligns across 9 bases. Trimming cost V 4 bases and J 0 bases; bases outside gene matches: 8. Germline V gives CDR1 SNHLY, CDR2 FYNNEI. The CDR3 sequence is 17 residues long. The CDR3 coding sequence is TGTGCCAGCAGTGTTACGGCTAGCGGGGCTAGCACAGATACGCAGTATTTT. Residues: CASSVTASGASTDTQYF.

The chain carries TRBV4-2 and TRBJ1-2; D is undetermined. Looked up from germline, CDR1 is LGHNA and CDR2 is YNFKEQ. Trimming took off 5 bases at V and 4 bases at J, with 23 bases between the two ends. This CDR3 region has 17 residues. In DNA form, the CDR3 reads TGTGCCAGCAGCTCCGTACCAGGTGACCTCTATGGCTATGGCTACACCTTC. Amino acid sequence: CASSSVPGDLYGYGYTF.

The genes are TRBV2 and TRBJ2-3; D is unresolved. This CDR3 has 13 amino acids. Germline V CDR1 and CDR2: SNHLY, FYNNEI. Trimming took off 6 bases at V and 2 bases at J, with 9 bases between the two ends. This CDR3 reads CASRSSVTDTQYF. CDR3 bases: TGTGCCAGCAGATCGTCCGTCACAGATACGCAGTATTTT. Looking up the rest from reference TRBV2 and TRBJ2-3 gives the full variable domain: EPEVTQTPSHQVTQMGQEVILRCVPISNHLYFYWYRQILGQKVEFLVSFYNNEISEKSEIFDDQFSVERPDGSNFTLKIRSTKLEDSAMYFCASRSSVTDTQYFGPGTRLTVL.

This chain uses TRBV5-1 with TRBJ2-5, with D tentatively TRBD2 (6 bases). Between the trimmed V and J ends, which lost 4 bases and 5 bases, there was a span of 15 bases. Looked up from germline, CDR1 is SGHRS and CDR2 is YFSETQ. The length of the CDR3 is 14 residues. CDR3: CASSGLAPHETQYF. CDR3 in DNA: TGCGCCAGCAGCGGCCTAGCGCCCCATGAGACCCAGTACTTC. Filled out from reference TRBV5-1 and TRBJ2-5, the complete variable domain reads KAGVTQTPRYLIKTRGQQVTLSCSPISGHRSVSWYQQTPGQGLQFLFEYFSETQRNKGNFPGRFSGRQFSNSRSEMNVSTLELGDSALYLCASSGLAPHETQYFGPGTRLLVL.

The table lists this clone with a count of one. V and J are TRBV5-4 and TRBJ1-1; D might be TRBD1 (5 bases). V was cut by 2 bases and J by 1 base, with 6 bases left in between. The germline gives CDR1 SGHNT, CDR2 YYREEE (reference sequence). The CDR3 covers 13 residues. CDR3 nucleotides: TGTGCCAGCAGCTTTACAGGGAACACTGAAGCTTTCTTT. Its protein is CASSFTGNTEAFF.

The chain uses TRBV6-2 or TRBV6-3 and TRBJ1-1; D gene ambiguous. From germline, CDR1 is MNHEY and CDR2 SVGEGT. The ends were cut back, 0 bases at V and 1 base at J, with 12 bases in the middle. The CDR3 has 16 amino acids. In nucleotides, the CDR3 is TGTGCCAGCAGTTACTCGTATCCCCCGCGGAACACTGAAGCTTTCTTT. As protein: CASSYSYPPRNTEAFF.

The CDR3 spells CASSPRPGGEETQYF. CDR3 DNA sequence: TGTGCCAGCAGCCCACGACCGGGGGGCGAGGAGACCCAGTACTTC. This sequence joins TRBV7-2 and TRBJ2-5, with D perhaps matching TRBD2 (7 bases). The CDR3 has 15 amino acids. Germline V lookup: CDR1 SGHTA, CDR2 FQGNSA. The V gene lost 5 bases and the J gene lost 5 bases, with 18 bases spanning the gap. Filled out from reference TRBV7-2 and TRBJ2-5, the complete variable domain reads GAGVSQSPSNKVTEKGKDVELRCDPISGHTALYWYRQSLGQGLEFLIYFQGNSAPDKSGLPSDRFSAERTGGSVSTLTIQRTQQEDSAVYLCASSPRPGGEETQYFGPGTRLLVL.

This sequence joins TRBV7-2 and TRBJ2-2, with TRBD1 identical over 7 bases. Germline V gene data show CDR1 as SGHTA and CDR2 as FQGNSA. The CDR3 contains 16 residues. With 3 bases clipped from V and 1 base from J, the junction kept 5 bases outside the gene matches. DNA of the CDR3: TGTGCCAGCAGCTTCGACAGGGTGTTGAACACCGGGGAGCTGTTTTTT. Its protein product is CASSFDRVLNTGELFF.

The genes are TRBV5-6 and TRBJ1-5; 12 bases are shared with TRBD1. Germline assignment: CDR1 SGHDT and CDR2 YYEEEE. Trimming removed 3 bases from V and 3 bases from J; junction bases left unmatched: 4. CDR3 size: 16 residues. The CDR3: CASSSGTGGSNQPQHF. DNA for the CDR3: TGTGCCAGCAGCTCCGGGACAGGGGGCTCCAATCAGCCCCAGCATTTT.

V and J are TRBV2 and TRBJ2-1; tentative D call: TRBD2 (5 bases). The CDR3 length is 14 residues. The V end lost 7 bases, the J end lost 4 bases, and 14 bases lay between the germline ends. Germline V lookup: CDR1 SNHLY, CDR2 FYNNEI. CDR3 region: CASKLDGEYNEQFF. In nucleotides, the CDR3 is TGTGCCAGCAAATTAGACGGGGAGTACAATGAGCAGTTCTTC.

The gene calls are TRBV19 and TRBJ2-2, with 7 bases matching TRBD1. Looked up from germline, CDR1 is LNHDA and CDR2 is SQIVND (reference sequence). The length of the CDR3 is 14 residues. With 10 bases clipped from V and 3 bases from J, the junction kept 8 bases outside the gene matches. CDR3 sequence (DNA): TGTGCCACAGGGGAAGGGGGCTACACCGGGGAGCTGTTTTTT. It specifies CATGEGGYTGELFF.

V usage is TRBV29-1 and J usage is TRBJ2-1; a weak D match, TRBD2 (5 bases). This CDR3 contains 14 residues. Per the germline V gene, CDR1 is SQVTM and CDR2 is ANQGSEA. V gave up 3 bases and J gave up 0 bases, with 9 bases separating them. CDR3 sequence: CSVDSGYSYNEQFF. Written as DNA, the CDR3 is TGCAGCGTTGACTCGGGGTACTCCTACAATGAGCAGTTCTTC.

This sequence joins TRBV6-2 or TRBV6-3 and TRBJ2-5, with 10 bases identical to TRBD2. The J segment lost 6 bases and the V segment lost 4 bases, leaving 8 bases of the junction unmatched. CDR1 and CDR2 (germline): MNHEY, SVGEGT. CDR3 length: 15 amino acids. The CDR3 DNA sequence: TGTGCCAGCAGTTCCAGCGGGGGGGCCGTCCAGACCCAGTACTTC. It yields the protein CASSSSGGAVQTQYF.

J is TRBJ2-7 and V is TRBV4-1; 10 nucleotides align to TRBD2. V was clipped by 3 bases and J by 3 bases; unmatched bases: 5. This CDR3 spans 15 amino acids. Germline V gives CDR1 MGHRA, CDR2 YSYEKL. CDR3 sequence reads: CASSQTGTSDYEQYF. The CDR3 DNA follows: TGCGCCAGCAGCCAGACCGGGACTAGCGACTACGAGCAGTACTTC.

This CDR3 reads CASSLDQDSGGPYNEQFF. DNA for the CDR3: TGTGCCAGCAGCTTAGATCAAGATAGCGGGGGGCCTTACAATGAGCAGTTCTTC. The chain employs TRBV11-3 and TRBJ2-1; 10 bases fit TRBD2. CDR1 and CDR2 (germline): SGHNT, YENEEA. The junction had 9 bases not matched to a gene; V was cut back by 0 bases and J by 4 bases. CDR3 length: 18 amino acids.

The rearrangement joins TRBV2 to TRBJ2-1, with 10 bases lining up with TRBD2. V trimming: 6 bases; J trimming: 4 bases; junction bases outside the gene matches: 6. Germline assignment: CDR1 SNHLY and CDR2 FYNNEI. The CDR3 sequence is 15 residues long. CDR3 DNA: TGTGCCAGCAGACCCGGGACTAGCGTGTACAATGAGCAGTTCTTC. As protein: CASRPGTSVYNEQFF.

This sequence joins TRBV19 and TRBJ1-2; 9 nucleotides agree with TRBD1. This CDR3 is built from 14 residues. The V gene end was trimmed by 4 bases and the J gene end by 7 bases; junction bases not matched to a gene: 7. Germline V gene lookup returns CDR1 LNHDA and CDR2 SQIVND (reference sequence). The CDR3 is CASSNTGTGIGYTF. CDR3 nucleotide sequence: TGTGCCAGTAGTAACACCGGGACAGGGATTGGCTACACCTTC.

The rearrangement links TRBV20-1 to TRBJ2-1, with D possibly TRBD1 on 6 matching bases. This CDR3 contains 11 residues. The germline CDR1 and CDR2 sequences are DFQATT and SNEGSKA (reference sequence). V lost 6 bases, J lost 9 bases, and 12 bases lay in between. CDR3 DNA sequence: TGCAGTGCCTTGAGGGGGAGTGAGCAGTTCTTC. This gives the protein CSALRGSEQFF.